The TCR beta chain described here comes from a study of cytomegalovirus exposure and HLA in healthy donors. Study in general: The study's early data release held tens of millions of unique TCRs from HLA-typed donors.

PCR amplification relied on 60 Vbeta primers (plus 13 Jbeta primers). The protocol was immunoSEQ multiplex PCR, while the TCRdb copy is restricted to in-frame clones and leaves out a portion. The repertoire includes roughly 52,000 clones, around 62% of them detected once, and around 11% sits in the top ten. As for this clone: Its antigen is not known.

Broader study findings: A likely sequencing artifact accounted for one observed cluster of highly shared sequence variants.

The CDR3 sequence is 13 residues long. V lost 7 bases to trimming and J lost 6 bases; unmatched junction nucleotides: 6. Germline CDR1 reads SGDLS; CDR2 reads YYNGEE. The chain is built from TRBV9 and TRBJ2-2; 7 positions match TRBD2. Sequenced: PBMCs. The sequence was obtained from a human donor in good health. This CDR3 is CASRPSGPGELFF. The CDR3 nucleotides are TGTGCCAGCCGGCCTAGCGGCCCCGGGGAGCTGTTTTTT.